These 4 T cell receptor beta chains share one sample of origin, sequenced in a study of blood T cells in healthy people across ages. With a J-beta primer mix and a sample-barcoded 5' primer, a second PCR ran about 7 to 12 cycles. TCRdb recomputed calls from the 5' RACE reads with MiXCR, one row per CDR3 protein. The sample has roughly 1.5 million distinct CDR3 sequences, approximately 39% seen once. Sequencing was performed on blood. These receptors originate from a woman aged 18-29 years in good health.

This sequence joins TRBV11-2 and TRBJ2-7; perhaps TRBD1 as D (6 bases). The J call may be incorrect, as the DNA end agrees better with TRBJ2-5. The V gene's germline CDR1 is SGHAT and CDR2 FQNNGV. The CDR3 is 11 amino acids. The CDR3 sequence is CASQKGGTQYF. Here the CDR3 DNA reads TGTGCCAGCCAGAAAGGGGGGACCCAGTACTTC.

In this sample, this clonotype turned up a few times. CDR3 loop: CAWAGTVLDEKLFF. CDR3 DNA sequence: TGTGCCTGGGCCGGGACAGTTTTAGATGAAAAACTGTTTTTT. The chain uses TRBV30 and TRBJ1-4, with 7 positions matching TRBD1. Trimming cost V 5 bases and J 6 bases; bases outside gene matches: 9. The V gene's germline CDR1 is GTSNPN and CDR2 SVGIG (reference sequence). CDR3 length equals 14 residues.

The V gene is TRBV5-1, the J gene TRBJ1-2; D not resolved. CDR3 length: 13 amino acids. The V end was cut by 5 bases, the J end by 3 bases, with 11 bases between. Germline V gene data show CDR1 as SGHRS and CDR2 as YFSETQ. The CDR3 here is CASRQRLDYGYTF. The CDR3 nucleotides read TGCGCCAGCAGACAAAGGTTGGACTATGGCTACACCTTC.

A few counts support this clonotype. This chain's CDR3 is CASSTTLGRNEQFF. As DNA, the CDR3 is TGTGCCAGCAGCACCACTTTGGGTCGGAATGAGCAGTTCTTC. The chain uses TRBV28 and TRBJ2-1; the D is unclear. Trimming shortened V by 6 bases and J by 7 bases, and 16 bases separated the two germline ends. Germline CDR1 and CDR2: MDHEN and SYDVKM. This CDR3 spans 14 amino acids.